This record concerns one T cell receptor (beta chain) sequence. Its antigen is still unknown. The germline gives CDR1 SGHNT, CDR2 YYREEE (reference sequence). J lost 3 bases, V lost 4 bases, and 7 bases had no gene match. There are 15 residues in the CDR3. This sample was included in a study of cytomegalovirus exposure and HLA in healthy donors. Both 60 Vbeta primers and 13 Jbeta primers went into the PCR. Some clones are missing from TCRdb's copy, which holds only in-frame ones; the method was immunoSEQ multiplex PCR. The repertoire includes around 150,000 clones, nearly 80% of them detected once, and 11% to 15% sits in the top ten. Study-level results: In a later analysis, specific HLA alleles were associated with around 17,000 TCR beta sequences at a 0.05 false discovery rate. Several of the most significant clusters appeared linked to common viral pathogens, based on a later analysis. By HLA locus, TCR association rates varied in a later analysis, with DRB1 showing the most and HLA-C the fewest. V- and J-gene trimming of TCR beta was linked (in a later analysis) to a missense DCLRE1C variant.

V and J are TRBV5-4 and TRBJ2-5; 9 nucleotides agree with TRBD2. This TCR was sampled from a man over 45 in good health and CMV-seropositive. What was sequenced was PBMCs. The CDR3 coding sequence is TGTGCCAGCAGCGGCCAAGCGGGGGGCAAAGAGACCCAGTACTTC. Protein product: CASSGQAGGKETQYF.